These 20 T cell receptor beta chains came from one sample sequenced in a study of technical replicates of blood from a handful of donors. Here immunoSEQ multiplex PCR was the method, and the copy in TCRdb shows in-frame clones only, minus some. The repertoire consists of 50,000 to 60,000 clones, with roughly 91% occurring once and the leading ten covering 3.5% to 5%. The source material was PBMCs. Receptors originate from a human donor in good health. Some clones in this sample may be carry-over from other donors' samples.

The V gene is TRBV5-8, the J gene TRBJ1-5; D gene uncertain. This CDR3 is 13 amino acids long. Germline assignment: CDR1 SGHTS and CDR2 YDEGEE. V lost 0 bases and J lost 5, with 6 bases in between. The CDR3 region is CASSLAVYQPQHF. For the CDR3, the DNA is TGTGCCAGCAGCTTGGCGGTGTATCAGCCCCAGCATTTT.

This sequence joins TRBV12-5 and TRBJ2-1; 7 nucleotides agree with TRBD1. This CDR3 comprises 15 residues. Germline V gene data show CDR1 as LGHNT and CDR2 as FRNRAP. V trimming: 5 bases; J trimming: 5 bases; junction bases outside the gene matches: 9. The CDR3 reads CASGPPGQINNEQFF. The CDR3 region has the DNA TGTGCTAGTGGTCCTCCGGGACAGATCAACAATGAGCAGTTCTTC. The full variable domain, completed using reference TRBV12-5 and TRBJ2-1, is DARVTQTPRHKVTEMGQEVTMRCQPILGHNTVFWYRQTMMQGLELLAYFRNRAPLDDSGMPKDRFSAEMPDATLATLKIQPSEPRDSAVYFCASGPPGQINNEQFFGPGTRLTVL.

J is TRBJ2-5 and V is TRBV5-6; 8 positions agree with TRBD2. Germline assignment: CDR1 SGHDT and CDR2 YYEEEE. The CDR3 covers 17 residues. V was pared by 4 bases and J by 2 bases, with 13 bases of the junction left unmatched. CDR3 loop: CASSATGTRTAQETQYF. CDR3 nucleotide sequence: TGTGCCAGCAGCGCTACCGGGACTAGGACCGCTCAAGAGACCCAGTACTTC.

This chain links TRBV7-9 with TRBJ2-2; a weak D match, TRBD1 (6 bases). The CDR3 runs to 18 residues. Between the trimmed V and J ends, which lost 8 bases and 1 base, there was a span of 23 bases. Germline assignment: CDR1 SEHNR and CDR2 FQNEAQ (reference sequence). The chain's CDR3 is CASLASGRDTWNTGELFF. CDR3 coding DNA: TGTGCCAGCTTGGCCAGTGGACGGGACACCTGGAACACCGGGGAGCTGTTTTTT.

V is TRBV10-3 and J is TRBJ1-1, with D possibly TRBD1 on 6 matching bases. The V end was cut by 6 bases, the J end by 7 bases, with 15 bases between. Germline V gene lookup returns CDR1 ENHRY and CDR2 SYGVKD. The CDR3 extends over 13 amino acids. The CDR3: CAISFGQNNEAFF. CDR3 bases: TGTGCCATCAGCTTCGGACAGAATAATGAAGCTTTCTTT.

DNA of the CDR3: TGTGCCAGCAGTTACTCTCAGGGTTCCGAGCAGTACTTC. It translates to CASSYSQGSEQYF. The chain carries TRBV6-5 and TRBJ2-7, with TRBD1 as a possible D gene (5 bases). CDR1 is MNHEY, CDR2 SVGAGI, per germline. The CDR3 loop spans 13 amino acids. V was pared by 0 bases and J by 6 bases, with 9 bases between.

V is TRBV29-1 and J is TRBJ2-2, with no clear D. The ends were cut back, 5 bases at V and 6 bases at J, with 7 bases in the middle. This CDR3 is 11 amino acids long. Germline V gene data show CDR1 as SQVTM and CDR2 as ANQGSEA. The CDR3 nucleotides read TGCAGCGTTATATCGGCCGGGGAGCTGTTTTTT. Protein product: CSVISAGELFF.

V usage is TRBV7-2 and J usage is TRBJ2-7; D is perhaps TRBD1 (6 bases). V lost 5 bases and J lost 3, with 11 bases in between. CDR1 and CDR2 from the germline V gene are SGHTA and FQGNSA. The CDR3 length is 13 residues. The CDR3 DNA reads as TGTGCCAGCAGCCTGGGGACACTCTACGAGCAGTACTTC. It translates to CASSLGTLYEQYF.

CDR3 residues: CASSLSATAYGYTF. In DNA form, the CDR3 reads TGTGCCAGCAGCCTATCAGCGACGGCTTATGGCTACACCTTC. This sequence joins TRBV5-4 and TRBJ1-2; D uncertain. Germline V gene data show CDR1 as SGHNT and CDR2 as YYREEE (reference sequence). The germline V and J ends were trimmed by 4 bases and 5 bases, with 15 bases remaining between them. The CDR3 extends over 14 amino acids.

CDR3 region: CASSTQGAVNTEAFF. In nucleotides, the CDR3 is TGTGCCAGCAGTACCCAGGGGGCGGTGAACACTGAAGCTTTCTTT. The V call is TRBV6-6, the J call TRBJ1-1; TRBD1 aligns across 8 bases. The length of the CDR3 is 15 residues. The V gene's germline CDR1 is MNHNY and CDR2 SVGAGI (reference sequence). The J segment lost 0 bases and the V segment lost 5 bases, leaving 5 bases of the junction unmatched.

This chain connects TRBV18 to TRBJ2-2, with D unresolved. The CDR3 consists of 15 residues. The germline V gene has CDR1 KGHSH and CDR2 LQKENI. Between the trimmed V and J ends, which lost 1 base and 7 bases, there was a span of 13 bases. CDR3 in amino acids: CASSPLNSRSGELFF. Written as DNA, the CDR3 is TGTGCCAGCTCACCACTTAACTCCCGGAGCGGGGAGCTGTTTTTT.

This chain uses TRBV21-1 with TRBJ2-1; the DNA was not used to check the table's D call, TRBD2. TRBV21-1 is an annotated pseudogene. The CDR3 totals 12 residues. This chain's CDR3 is CWGGGRLYEQFF. The DNA for the CDR3 is TGCTGGGGCGGGGGGAGACTATATGAGCAGTTCTTC.

This chain joins TRBV7-2 and TRBJ2-7; 7 bases line up with TRBD1. Germline trimming cut 5 bases from V and 2 bases from J; bases unmatched to any gene: 9. Germline CDR1 is SGHTA and CDR2 is FQGNSA. The CDR3 has 15 residues. The CDR3 DNA reads TGTGCCAGCAGCCTCAGACAGGGACCCGCCTACGAGCAGTACTTC. Translation: CASSLRQGPAYEQYF.

This clone was recorded only once. The rearrangement links TRBV7-9 to TRBJ2-5; tentatively, D is TRBD2 (6 bases). This CDR3 spans 15 amino acids. The germline CDR1 and CDR2 sequences are SEHNR and FQNEAQ (reference sequence). Trimming removed 5 bases at V and 4 bases at J, with 17 bases between. CDR3 sequence: CASSQAVGGGETQYF. Here the CDR3 DNA reads TGTGCCAGCAGCCAGGCGGTGGGGGGAGGAGAGACCCAGTACTTC.

The V and J genes are TRBV5-6 and TRBJ2-5; 9 bases agree with TRBD2. The CDR3 spans 18 residues. V was pared by 3 bases and J by 1 base, with 13 bases of the junction left unmatched. Germline values: CDR1 SGHDT, CDR2 YYEEEE. CDR3 DNA: TGTGCCAGCAGCTCGAGACTAGCGGAGCTATCACTCCAAGAGACCCAGTACTTC. It encodes CASSSRLAELSLQETQYF.

The V gene is TRBV4-1, the J gene TRBJ2-7, with 10 positions matching TRBD2. Losses at the gene ends were 4 bases for V and 1 base for J; bases not matched to a gene: 4. Germline V gene data show CDR1 as MGHRA and CDR2 as YSYEKL. The CDR3 loop spans 15 amino acids. This chain's CDR3 is CASSLTSGDSYEQYF. CDR3 DNA: TGCGCCAGCAGCCTAACTAGCGGGGATTCCTACGAGCAGTACTTC.

The genes are TRBV5-1 and TRBJ2-5, with TRBD2 identical over 8 bases. Germline CDR1 and CDR2: SGHRS and YFSETQ. The V and J ends lost 7 bases and 4 bases, in that order; junction bases with no gene match: 12. The CDR3 is made up of 15 amino acids. CDR3 in amino acids: CASAPGGHFRETQYF. CDR3 DNA sequence: TGCGCCAGCGCCCCGGGGGGGCATTTCCGAGAGACCCAGTACTTC. Looking up the rest from reference TRBV5-1 and TRBJ2-5 gives the full variable domain: KAGVTQTPRYLIKTRGQQVTLSCSPISGHRSVSWYQQTPGQGLQFLFEYFSETQRNKGNFPGRFSGRQFSNSRSEMNVSTLELGDSALYLCASAPGGHFRETQYFGPGTRLLVL.

The chain carries TRBV9 and TRBJ1-6, with 8 bases aligning to TRBD1. Germline trimming cut 0 bases from V and 8 bases from J; bases unmatched to any gene: 4. This CDR3 region has 15 residues. Germline V gives CDR1 SGDLS, CDR2 YYNGEE. The CDR3 is CASSVGTGFYSPLHF. In DNA, the CDR3 is TGTGCCAGCAGCGTAGGGACAGGGTTCTATTCACCCCTCCACTTT.

The chain combines TRBV5-6 with TRBJ1-5; D is unresolved. In germline, CDR1 is SGHDT, CDR2 YYEEEE. Trimming removed 4 bases from V and 0 bases from J, with 14 bases in between. CDR3 length: 16 residues. The chain's CDR3 is CASSNRQIISNQPQHF. The CDR3 coding sequence is TGTGCCAGCAGCAATCGACAAATCATTAGCAATCAGCCCCAGCATTTT.

The chain uses TRBV6-4 and TRBJ2-6; D gene ambiguous. Per the germline V gene, CDR1 is MRHNA and CDR2 is SNTAGT. Trimming took off 6 bases at V and 0 bases at J, with 6 bases between the two ends. The CDR3 contains 14 residues. The CDR3 reads CASRPHSGANVLTF. Written as DNA, the CDR3 is TGTGCCAGCAGGCCACACTCTGGGGCCAACGTCCTGACTTTC.